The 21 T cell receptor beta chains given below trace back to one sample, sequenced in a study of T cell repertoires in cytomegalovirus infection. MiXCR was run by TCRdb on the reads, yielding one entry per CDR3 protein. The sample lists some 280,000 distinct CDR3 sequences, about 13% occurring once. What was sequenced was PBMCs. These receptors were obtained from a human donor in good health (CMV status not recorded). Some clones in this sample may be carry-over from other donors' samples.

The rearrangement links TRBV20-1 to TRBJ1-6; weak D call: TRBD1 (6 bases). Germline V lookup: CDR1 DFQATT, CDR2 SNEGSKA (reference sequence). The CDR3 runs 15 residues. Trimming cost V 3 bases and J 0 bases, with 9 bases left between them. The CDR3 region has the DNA TGCAGTGCTAGGGACAGCAGCTCCTATAATTCACCCCTCCACTTT. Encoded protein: CSARDSSSYNSPLHF.

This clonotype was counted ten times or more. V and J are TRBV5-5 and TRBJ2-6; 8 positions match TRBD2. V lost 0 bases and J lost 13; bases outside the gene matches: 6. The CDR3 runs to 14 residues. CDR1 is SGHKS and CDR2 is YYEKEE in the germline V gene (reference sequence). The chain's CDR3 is CASSLEAGARVLTF. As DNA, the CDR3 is TGTGCCAGCAGCTTGGAAGCGGGGGCCCGGGTCCTGACTTTC.

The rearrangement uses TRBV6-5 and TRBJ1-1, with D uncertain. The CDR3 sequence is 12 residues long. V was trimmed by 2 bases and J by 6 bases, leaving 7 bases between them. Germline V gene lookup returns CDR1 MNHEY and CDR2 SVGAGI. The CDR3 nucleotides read TGTGCCAGCAGTTACGTTGGCGCTGAAGCTTTCTTT. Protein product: CASSYVGAEAFF.

The CDR3 sequence: CASSQVGEQYF. CDR3 DNA: TGTGCCAGCAGCCAAGTCGGGGAGCAGTACTTC. The chain carries TRBV3-1 and TRBJ2-7, with D uncertain. This CDR3 has 11 residues. Trimming removed 1 base from V and 7 bases from J, with 5 bases in between. CDR1 LGHDT and CDR2 YNNKEL come from the germline V gene (reference sequence).

The CDR3 sequence: CASSQLAGDSYNEQFF. The CDR3 coding sequence is TGTGCCAGCAGCCAGCTGGCGGGGGACTCCTACAATGAGCAGTTCTTC. J is TRBJ2-1 and V is TRBV14; 7 positions agree with TRBD2. The V gene's germline CDR1 is SGHDN and CDR2 FVKESK. The ends lost 3 bases at V and 0 bases at J; junction bases unmatched: 5. CDR3 length: 16 residues.

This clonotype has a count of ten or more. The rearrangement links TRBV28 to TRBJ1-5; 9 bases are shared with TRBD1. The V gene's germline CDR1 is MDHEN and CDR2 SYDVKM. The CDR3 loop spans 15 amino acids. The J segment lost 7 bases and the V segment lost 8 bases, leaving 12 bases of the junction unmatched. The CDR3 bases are TGTGCCAGCTCGTCCCGGGACAGGGCCGTGCAGCCCCAGCATTTT. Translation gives CASSSRDRAVQPQHF.

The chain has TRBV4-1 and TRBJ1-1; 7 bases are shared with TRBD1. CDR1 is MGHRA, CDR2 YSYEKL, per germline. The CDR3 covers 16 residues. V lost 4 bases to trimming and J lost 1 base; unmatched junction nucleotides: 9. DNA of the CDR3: TGCGCCAGCAGCCCCACACCGACAGGGTGGAACACTGAAGCTTTCTTT. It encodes CASSPTPTGWNTEAFF.

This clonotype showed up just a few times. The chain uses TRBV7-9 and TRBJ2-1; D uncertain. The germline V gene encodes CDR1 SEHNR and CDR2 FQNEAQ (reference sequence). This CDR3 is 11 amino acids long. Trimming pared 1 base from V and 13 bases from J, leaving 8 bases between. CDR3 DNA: TGTGCCAGCAGCTTAGATCTTCATCAGTTCTTC. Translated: CASSLDLHQFF.

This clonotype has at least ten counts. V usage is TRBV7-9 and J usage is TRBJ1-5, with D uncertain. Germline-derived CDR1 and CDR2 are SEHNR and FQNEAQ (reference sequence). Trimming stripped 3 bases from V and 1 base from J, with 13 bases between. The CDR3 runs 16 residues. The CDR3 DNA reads TGTGCCAGCAGCTTGGATTCCTGGGCCAGCAATCAGCCCCAGCATTTT. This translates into CASSLDSWASNQPQHF.

The CDR3, as DNA: TGTGCCAGCAGCTTCGACAGGGTATTAGGTGAGCAGTTCTTC. Its translation: CASSFDRVLGEQFF. The chain links TRBV7-9 to TRBJ2-1, with 7 bases fitting TRBD1. V lost 3 bases, J lost 9 bases, and 8 bases stayed unmatched. Germline CDR1 reads SEHNR; CDR2 reads FQNEAQ (reference sequence). The CDR3 consists of 14 residues.

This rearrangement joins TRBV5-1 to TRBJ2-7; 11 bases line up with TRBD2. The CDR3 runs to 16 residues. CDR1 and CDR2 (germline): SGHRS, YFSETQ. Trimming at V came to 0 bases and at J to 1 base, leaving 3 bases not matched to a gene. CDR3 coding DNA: TGCGCCAGCAGCTTGGGGGCTAGCGGGGGGTCCTACGAGCAGTACTTC. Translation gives CASSLGASGGSYEQYF. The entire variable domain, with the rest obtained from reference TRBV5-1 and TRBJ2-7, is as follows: KAGVTQTPRYLIKTRGQQVTLSCSPISGHRSVSWYQQTPGQGLQFLFEYFSETQRNKGNFPGRFSGRQFSNSRSEMNVSTLELGDSALYLCASSLGASGGSYEQYFGPGTRLTVT.

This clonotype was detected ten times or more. The CDR3 coding sequence is TGTGCCAGCAGCCGCGGGGTAGCGGGGGGGCTAGGGACCCAGTACTTC. This codes for CASSRGVAGGLGTQYF. The V and J genes are TRBV7-2 and TRBJ2-5, with 11 positions matching TRBD2. V lost 5 bases to trimming and J lost 7 bases; unmatched junction nucleotides: 12. Germline loops: CDR1 SGHTA, CDR2 FQGNSA. CDR3 length equals 16 residues.

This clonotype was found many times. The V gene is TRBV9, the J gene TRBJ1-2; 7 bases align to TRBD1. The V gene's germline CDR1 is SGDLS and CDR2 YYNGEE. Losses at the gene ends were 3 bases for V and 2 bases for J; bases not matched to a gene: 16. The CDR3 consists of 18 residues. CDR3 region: CASSGGQETPILNYGYTF. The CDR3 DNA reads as TGTGCCAGCAGCGGCGGACAGGAAACCCCGATTTTGAACTATGGCTACACCTTC.

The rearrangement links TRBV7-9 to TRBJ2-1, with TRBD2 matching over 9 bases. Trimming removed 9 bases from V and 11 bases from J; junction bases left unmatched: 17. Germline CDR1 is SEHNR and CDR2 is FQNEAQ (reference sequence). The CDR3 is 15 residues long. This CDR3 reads CARRPLAGTLGKQFF. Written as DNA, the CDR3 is TGTGCCAGAAGACCTCTAGCGGGGACCCTCGGGAAGCAGTTCTTC.

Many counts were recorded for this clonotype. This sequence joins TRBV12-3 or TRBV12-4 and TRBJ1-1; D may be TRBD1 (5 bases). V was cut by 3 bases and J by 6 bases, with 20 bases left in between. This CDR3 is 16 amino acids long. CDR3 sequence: CASSFGGGGPRAEAFF. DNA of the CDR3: TGTGCCAGCAGTTTTGGCGGGGGAGGGCCCAGGGCTGAAGCTTTCTTT.

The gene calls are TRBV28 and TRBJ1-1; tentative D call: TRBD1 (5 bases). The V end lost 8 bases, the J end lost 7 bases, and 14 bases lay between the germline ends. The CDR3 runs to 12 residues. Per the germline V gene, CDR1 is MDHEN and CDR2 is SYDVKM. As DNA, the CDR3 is TGTGCCAGCGCCCCGATGGGGGGTGAAGCTTTCTTT. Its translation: CASAPMGGEAFF.

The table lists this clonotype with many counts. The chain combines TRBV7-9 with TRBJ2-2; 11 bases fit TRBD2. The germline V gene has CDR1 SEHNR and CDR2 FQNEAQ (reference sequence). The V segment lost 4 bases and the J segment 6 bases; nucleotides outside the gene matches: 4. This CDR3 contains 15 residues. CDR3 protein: CASSSWTSGPGELFF. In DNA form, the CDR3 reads TGTGCCAGCAGCTCCTGGACTAGCGGGCCCGGGGAGCTGTTTTTT.

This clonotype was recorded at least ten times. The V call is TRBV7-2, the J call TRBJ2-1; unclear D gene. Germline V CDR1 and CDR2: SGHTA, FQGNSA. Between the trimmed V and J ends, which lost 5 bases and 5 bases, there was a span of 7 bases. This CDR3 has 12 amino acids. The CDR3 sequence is CASSIGDNEQFF. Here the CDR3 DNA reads TGTGCCAGCAGCATTGGGGACAATGAGCAGTTCTTC.

The DNA of the CDR3 is TGTGCCAGCACCCAAAGGCGGACAGGGACCAACTATGGCTACACCTTC. The encoded protein is CASTQRRTGTNYGYTF. This rearrangement joins TRBV7-9 to TRBJ1-2; 8 bases map to TRBD1. In germline, CDR1 is SEHNR, CDR2 FQNEAQ (reference sequence). With V trimmed by 7 bases and J by 2 bases, 12 bases remained unmatched. This CDR3 comprises 16 residues.

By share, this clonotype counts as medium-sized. CDR3 DNA: TGCAGCGTTGATGGCAGCCCGGACTACTACCAAGAGACCCAGTACTTC. It specifies CSVDGSPDYYQETQYF. The chain carries TRBV29-1 and TRBJ2-5, with D possibly TRBD2 on 6 matching bases. Germline V gene sequence: CDR1 SQVTM, CDR2 ANQGSEA. The CDR3 covers 16 residues. The germline V and J ends were trimmed by 3 bases and 0 bases, with 17 bases remaining between them.

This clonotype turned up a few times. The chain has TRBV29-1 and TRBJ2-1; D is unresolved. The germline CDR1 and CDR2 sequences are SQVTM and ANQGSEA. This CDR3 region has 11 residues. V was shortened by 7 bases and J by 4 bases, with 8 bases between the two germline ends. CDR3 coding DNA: TGCAGCGGCCAGGCGTACAATGAGCAGTTCTTC. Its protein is CSGQAYNEQFF.